Sequencing of this TCR beta chain was carried out in a study of beta chain features in type 1 diabetes. The sequenced template was cDNA made from the entire isolated RNA. Only in-frame clones appear in the TCRdb table, and some are missing; sequencing was by immunoSEQ multiplex PCR. Among 35,000 to 50,000 clones listed, 50% were seen once. Sorting with CD45RO/CCR7/CD25/CD127/CD95/CD27 yielded naive, central memory, regulatory and stem-like memory CD4+ cells. Trimming shortened V by 5 bases and J by 1 base, and 15 bases separated the two germline ends. Germline V gene data show CDR1 as MDHEN and CDR2 as SYDVKM. This CDR3 comprises 15 residues.

Material: stem cell memory CD4+ T cells from blood. The receptor's source is a woman aged 25 to 39 in good health. The V and J genes are TRBV28 and TRBJ2-7; D not resolved. CDR3 sequence: CASSPYQDGSYEQYF. The CDR3, as DNA: TGTGCCAGCAGTCCCTATCAGGATGGATCCTACGAGCAGTACTTC.